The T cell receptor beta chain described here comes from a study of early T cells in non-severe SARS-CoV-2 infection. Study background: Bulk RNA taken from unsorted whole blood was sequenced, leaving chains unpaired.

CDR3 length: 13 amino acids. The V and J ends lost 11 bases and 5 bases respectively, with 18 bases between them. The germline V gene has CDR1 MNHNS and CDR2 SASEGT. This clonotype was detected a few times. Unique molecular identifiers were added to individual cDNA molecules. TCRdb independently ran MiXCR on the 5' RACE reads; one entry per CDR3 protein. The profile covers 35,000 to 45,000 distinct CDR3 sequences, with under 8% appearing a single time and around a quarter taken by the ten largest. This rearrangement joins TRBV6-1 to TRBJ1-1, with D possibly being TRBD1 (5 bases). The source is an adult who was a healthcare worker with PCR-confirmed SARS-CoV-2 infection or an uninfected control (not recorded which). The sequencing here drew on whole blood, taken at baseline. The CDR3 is CAALLVRGTEAFF. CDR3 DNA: TGTGCCGCTCTTTTGGTAAGGGGTACTGAAGCTTTCTTT.